This T cell receptor beta chain was sequenced during a study of T cell repertoires in cytomegalovirus infection. This clonotype was counted once. As yet, its antigen is unknown. TCRdb reanalysed the reads using MiXCR and keeps one entry per CDR3 protein. The sample yields 300,000 to 400,000 distinct CDR3 sequences, approximately 32% seen once. Trimming at V came to 1 base and at J to 4 bases, leaving 8 bases not matched to a gene. Germline assignment: CDR1 SGHDT and CDR2 YYEEEE. The length of the CDR3 is 17 residues. The origin of this receptor is a human donor in good health (CMV status not recorded). Some clones in this sample may be carry-over from other donors' samples. The chain is built from TRBV5-6 and TRBJ2-6; 7 bases agree with TRBD1. This sample comprised cultured PBMCs, obtained from culture after CMV antigen stimulation. Here the CDR3 DNA reads TGTGCCAGCAGCTTGCTGGACAGGCTGTCGGGGGCCAACGTCCTGACTTTC. Translated, it gives CASSLLDRLSGANVLTF. Full variable domain (missing parts from reference TRBV5-6 and TRBJ2-6): DAGVTQSPTHLIKTRGQQVTLRCSPKSGHDTVSWYQQALGQGPQFIFQYYEEEERQRGNFPDRFSGHQFPNYSSELNVNALLLGDSALYLCASSLLDRLSGANVLTFGAGSRLTVL.